The sequence of this T cell receptor beta chain was determined in a study of cytomegalovirus exposure and HLA in healthy donors. Whole-study results and caveats: Confirmation in vitro established that a few CMV-associated chains were specific for CMV antigens.

Trimming took 6 bases from V and 1 from J; bases not matched to a gene: 3. This CDR3 spans 14 amino acids. Germline V gene lookup returns CDR1 LNHDA and CDR2 SQIVND (reference sequence). TCRdb keeps only in-frame clones here, not all; method: immunoSEQ multiplex PCR. The sample lists roughly 120,000 clones; roughly 88% were seen once. This clone has only one observation. Its antigen is unknown. The sequenced material came from PBMCs. The clonotype originates from a woman aged 25 to 39 in good health and CMV-seropositive. The chain joins TRBV19 to TRBJ2-7, with 10 nucleotides matching TRBD1. CDR3 coding DNA: TGTGCCAGTAGCGAGGACAGGGGGTCCTACGAGCAGTACTTC. Its protein product is CASSEDRGSYEQYF.